Described below is a single T cell receptor (beta chain) sequence and its context. From germline, CDR1 is LNHNV and CDR2 YYDKDF (reference sequence). This CDR3 comprises 15 residues. V gave up 7 bases and J gave up 1 base, with 17 bases separating them. Negative isolation was used for CD8+ and CD4+ T cells and FACS enrichment for TEMRA cells. This record comes from a study of CD8 T cells in Susac syndrome. Study-wide background: Five or six sequenced Susac syndrome patients had clinically active disease, while 8 or 9 were in remission.

It was with random hexamers that 0.5 to 1 ug RNA was reverse transcribed. Via MiXCR, TCRdb re-called the immunoSEQ multiplex PCR reads, giving one row per CDR3 protein. The sample has fewer than 90,000 distinct CDR3 sequences; 90% to 95% are singletons. Source material: CD8+ T cells from PBMCs. The chain recombines TRBV15 with TRBJ2-7, with D maybe TRBD2 (6 bases). This clonotype was obtained from a human donor with Susac syndrome. The CDR3: CATKEGPAESYEQYF. Written as DNA, the CDR3 is TGTGCCACCAAGGAGGGCCCAGCGGAGTCCTACGAGCAGTACTTC.